The present T cell receptor (beta chain) was sequenced within a study of CD8+CD57+ T cells in acquired aplastic anemia. Both TCR beta VDJ combination and CDR3 sequence profiling were carried out. Genomic DNA was the template for this profiling. TCRdb redid the calling of the reads with MiXCR, one entry per CDR3 protein. In the table there are 300,000 or so distinct CDR3 sequences, roughly half of which are singletons. Trimming took off 8 bases at V and 1 base at J, with 5 bases between the two ends. The germline gives CDR1 MNHNY, CDR2 SVGAGI (reference sequence). The CDR3 runs 11 residues. In this sample, this clonotype turned up many times.

The origin of this receptor is a human donor with severe aplastic anemia or a healthy control (not recorded which). Sequences were obtained from sorted CD4+, CD8+, or CD8+CD57+ T cells (not recorded which) from PBMCs. This chain links TRBV6-6 with TRBJ1-1; the D gene is possibly TRBD1 (5 bases). The CDR3 loop is CASGANTEAFF. For the CDR3, the DNA is TGTGCCAGCGGGGCGAACACTGAAGCTTTCTTT.